Sequencing of this T cell receptor beta chain was carried out in a study of T cell repertoires in cytomegalovirus infection. Study context: Epitope selection comprised recently identified HLA-C-restricted CMV epitopes and well-studied HLA-B-restricted CMV epitopes.

Each CDR3 protein gets one entry after TCRdb re-called the reads with MiXCR. The data contain some 940,000 distinct CDR3 sequences, under 40% of them singletons. Of note for this clonotype: Its specificity is unknown.

With 2 bases clipped from V and 7 bases from J, the junction kept 6 bases outside the gene matches. The CDR3 is 14 amino acids. The germline gives CDR1 SGDLS, CDR2 YYNGEE. The clonotype originates from a human donor in good health (CMV status not recorded). Some clones in this sample may be carry-over from other donors' samples. Sequencing used cultured CD8+ T cells from PBMCs, obtained from culture after CMV antigen stimulation. This chain joins TRBV9 and TRBJ1-1, with 9 bases lining up with TRBD1. The CDR3 sequence is CASSVKTGGGEAFF. CDR3 nucleotide sequence: TGTGCCAGCAGCGTTAAGACAGGGGGTGGTGAAGCTTTCTTT.